The next 14 T cell receptor beta chains were all read from a single sample in a study of cytomegalovirus exposure and HLA in healthy donors. Researchers ran the PCR with 60 Vbeta and 13 Jbeta primers. Sequencing used immunoSEQ multiplex PCR; TCRdb keeps in-frame clones, though not all of them. The profile shows under 300,000 clones, approximately 80% of them singletons. The sample consisted of PBMCs. Receptor source: a woman aged 55-69 years in good health and CMV-seropositive.

The gene calls are TRBV7-9 and TRBJ2-7; the D gene is possibly TRBD2 (6 bases). Germline V gene data show CDR1 as SEHNR and CDR2 as FQNEAQ (reference sequence). There are 14 residues in the CDR3. The ends were cut back, 1 base at V and 7 bases at J, with 14 bases in the middle. The CDR3 bases are TGTGCCAGCAGCTTAGAACGGGCTGCGGGAGAGCAGTACTTC. Translating gives CASSLERAAGEQYF.

This clone was detected a few times. The chain joins TRBV9 to TRBJ2-7, with TRBD2 identical over 12 bases. V shed 3 bases, J shed 5 bases, and the junction held 6 bases outside the gene matches. Germline CDR1 and CDR2: SGDLS and YYNGEE. This CDR3 is built from 15 residues. CDR3 sequence reads: CASSALAGGPHEQYF. The CDR3 DNA follows: TGTGCCAGCAGCGCTCTAGCGGGAGGGCCCCACGAGCAGTACTTC.

The chain combines TRBV23-1 with TRBJ1-2; 8 nucleotides agree with TRBD1. TRBV23-1 is an ORF for which the function is uncertain. V was pared by 1 base and J by 4 bases, with 8 bases of the junction left unmatched. The CDR3 runs to 16 residues. The CDR3 is CASSQLTGQGGYGYTF. The CDR3 bases are TGCGCCAGCAGTCAATTGACCGGACAGGGCGGCTATGGCTACACCTTC.

DNA for the CDR3: TGTGCCAGCAGTTTAAGGACAGGAATGCCAGAAAAACTGTTTTTT. Translating it yields CASSLRTGMPEKLFF. The chain has TRBV6-5 and TRBJ1-4, with 7 bases identical to TRBD1. Germline values: CDR1 MNHEY, CDR2 SVGAGI. The CDR3 is 15 amino acids. J was trimmed by 8 bases and V by 4 bases; bases with no gene match: 10.

The chain uses TRBV28 and TRBJ1-3; 7 bases align to TRBD1. The trim removed 3 bases at V and 0 bases at J, leaving 2 bases unmatched. This CDR3 spans 15 amino acids. Germline-derived CDR1 and CDR2 are MDHEN and SYDVKM. The CDR3 here is CASSFRDSSGNTIYF. CDR3 nucleotide sequence: TGTGCCAGCAGTTTCCGGGACAGCTCTGGAAACACCATATATTTT.

This clone was detected only a few times. The rearrangement joins TRBV27 to TRBJ2-7, with TRBD2 as a possible D gene (7 bases). Between the trimmed V and J ends, which lost 2 bases and 1 base, there was a span of 12 bases. The germline V gene has CDR1 MNHEY and CDR2 SMNVEV (reference sequence). The CDR3 is 15 residues long. DNA for the CDR3: TGTGCCAGCAGTTTAGGGGGGGCGCCGTCCTACGAGCAGTACTTC. It yields the protein CASSLGGAPSYEQYF.

This rearrangement joins TRBV4-1 to TRBJ2-5, with D maybe TRBD2 (6 bases). CDR1 is MGHRA and CDR2 is YSYEKL in the germline V gene. The CDR3 is 14 amino acids. The V end lost 1 base, the J end lost 4 bases, and 10 bases lay between the germline ends. CDR3: CASSQVGEVETQYF. In DNA form, the CDR3 reads TGCGCCAGCAGCCAAGTAGGGGAGGTAGAGACCCAGTACTTC.

V usage is TRBV5-4 and J usage is TRBJ1-2; D is uncertain. There are 11 residues in the CDR3. The ends were cut back, 4 bases at V and 2 bases at J, with 3 bases in the middle. Germline lookup yields CDR1 SGHNT and CDR2 YYREEE (reference sequence). CDR3 sequence reads: CASSRNYGYTF. DNA of the CDR3: TGTGCCAGCAGCCGGAACTATGGCTACACCTTC. Complete variable domain (other parts from reference TRBV5-4 and TRBJ1-2): ETGVTQSPTHLIKTRGQQVTLRCSSQSGHNTVSWYQQALGQGPQFIFQYYREEENGRGNFPPRFSGLQFPNYSSELNVNALELDDSALYLCASSRNYGYTFGSGTRLTVV.

The chain recombines TRBV10-1 with TRBJ1-2; 7 nucleotides align to TRBD1. The CDR3 loop spans 16 amino acids. V dropped 0 bases and J dropped 5; count of bases not matched to a gene: 9. Per germline, CDR1 WNHNN and CDR2 SYGVQD (reference sequence). This CDR3 is CASSESRQGIAYGYTF. For the CDR3, the DNA is TGCGCCAGCAGTGAGTCGAGACAGGGAATCGCGTATGGCTACACCTTC.

In regard to this clone: One junction end does not reproduce the germline sequence, and a read error may be involved. The V gene is TRBV7-9, the J gene TRBJ2-3; 9 nucleotides agree with TRBD2. CDR1 is SEHNR and CDR2 is FQNEAQ in the germline V gene (reference sequence). CDR3 length equals 16 residues. CDR3 in amino acids: CSSSHNEREATDTQYF. The CDR3 region has the DNA TGTTCCAGCAGCCACAACGAGCGGGAGGCCACAGATACGCAGTATTTT.

This sequence joins TRBV11-2 and TRBJ1-2, with TRBD1 as a possible D gene (5 bases). The CDR3 is 17 residues long. The V gene's germline CDR1 is SGHAT and CDR2 FQNNGV. With 0 bases removed from V and 7 bases from J, the gap between germline ends came to 21 bases. The CDR3 region is CASSLEGSRRVRGGYTF. For the CDR3, the DNA is TGTGCCAGCAGCTTAGAAGGATCCCGCAGGGTTCGAGGTGGCTACACCTTC. Full variable domain (outside the CDR3, taken from reference TRBV11-2 and TRBJ1-2): EAGVAQSPRYKIIEKRQSVAFWCNPISGHATLYWYQQILGQGPKLLIQFQNNGVVDDSQLPKDRFSAERLKGVDSTLKIQPAKLEDSAVYLCASSLEGSRRVRGGYTFGSGTRLTVV.

V usage is TRBV5-1 and J usage is TRBJ1-2; a weak D match, TRBD1 (5 bases). CDR3 length: 14 residues. CDR1 SGHRS and CDR2 YFSETQ come from the germline V gene. V was shortened by 0 bases and J by 6 bases, with 12 bases between the two germline ends. CDR3 region: CASSLAVQGHGYTF. Here the CDR3 DNA reads TGCGCCAGCAGCTTGGCCGTTCAGGGCCATGGCTACACCTTC.

The chain employs TRBV7-2 and TRBJ2-1; tentatively, D is TRBD2 (5 bases). V lost 6 bases, J lost 7 bases, and 13 bases lay in between. This CDR3 is 13 amino acids long. Germline CDR1 is SGHTA and CDR2 is FQGNSA. CDR3 sequence reads: CASSRYQRNEQFF. The CDR3 nucleotides are TGTGCCAGCAGTCGATATCAGCGGAATGAGCAGTTCTTC.

A single count supports this clone. The chain couples TRBV4-1 to TRBJ2-1, with 7 bases identical to TRBD2. The ends lost 1 base at V and 7 bases at J; junction bases unmatched: 7. The CDR3 runs to 15 residues. CDR1 and CDR2 from the germline V gene are MGHRA and YSYEKL. The CDR3 nucleotides are TGCGCCAGCAGCCAAGGTCATGCGGGAGTGAATGAGCAGTTCTTC. As protein: CASSQGHAGVNEQFF.